The 12 T cell receptor beta chains below were found in one sample sequenced in a study of blood T cell repertoires in COVID-19. Sequenced by immunoSEQ multiplex PCR; TCRdb stores in-frame clones only, minus some. The sample has 130,000 to 150,000 clones; approximately 85% are singletons. The sample consisted of peripheral blood. These receptor sequences come from a woman aged 60-75 years with COVID-19, enrolled during active disease.

The chain carries TRBV7-8 and TRBJ2-7; D remains unclear. Trimming removed 0 bases from V and 6 bases from J, with 6 bases in between. The germline CDR1 and CDR2 sequences are SGHVS and FQNEAQ. The CDR3 contains 12 residues. This CDR3 reads CASSLASVEQYF. The CDR3 nucleotides read TGTGCCAGCAGCTTAGCTTCCGTCGAGCAGTACTTC. The whole variable domain, remainder taken from reference TRBV7-8 and TRBJ2-7, is GAGVSQSPRYKVAKRGQDVALRCDPISGHVSLFWYQQALGQGPEFLTYFQNEAQLDKSGLPSDRFFAERPEGSVSTLKIQRTQQEDSAVYLCASSLASVEQYFGPGTRLTVT.

The V gene is TRBV11-2, the J gene TRBJ1-1; tentatively, D is TRBD1 (5 bases). Germline V gene data show CDR1 as SGHAT and CDR2 as FQNNGV. The CDR3 contains 14 residues. V lost 2 bases and J lost 3, with 10 bases in between. The CDR3 DNA is TGTGCCAGCAGCTTAACGGGGGGGGACACTGAAGCTTTCTTT. Translation: CASSLTGGDTEAFF.

The chain couples TRBV9 to TRBJ1-1; 7 nucleotides line up with TRBD1. The V gene's germline CDR1 is SGDLS and CDR2 YYNGEE. The CDR3 is made up of 14 amino acids. J was trimmed by 6 bases and V by 4 bases; bases with no gene match: 9. The CDR3 region is CASSLIDRVSEAFF. CDR3 DNA: TGTGCCAGCAGCTTAATCGACAGGGTATCTGAAGCTTTCTTT.

This chain connects TRBV7-3 to TRBJ2-5; 7 nucleotides agree with TRBD1. V shed 6 bases, J shed 2 bases, and the junction held 9 bases outside the gene matches. There are 15 residues in the CDR3. The germline V gene has CDR1 SGHTA and CDR2 FQGTGA. Here the CDR3 reads CASSYRGAAQETQYF. The CDR3 DNA reads as TGTGCCAGCAGTTACAGGGGCGCGGCGCAAGAGACCCAGTACTTC.

The chain is built from TRBV19 and TRBJ1-1, with 7 positions matching TRBD1. V gave up 5 bases and J gave up 6 bases; unmatched junction bases: 3. CDR3 length: 12 residues. CDR1 and CDR2 from the germline V gene are LNHDA and SQIVND (reference sequence). The CDR3 protein is CASSSQGPEAFF. The CDR3 DNA reads as TGTGCCAGTAGTTCACAGGGGCCTGAAGCTTTCTTT.

A few counts support this clone. This sequence joins TRBV2 and TRBJ2-1; TRBD2 matches at 8 bases. The CDR3 runs to 13 residues. Germline CDR1 reads SNHLY; CDR2 reads FYNNEI. Losses at the gene ends were 4 bases for V and 8 bases for J; bases not matched to a gene: 4. The CDR3 is CASSGKRGYEQFF. Written as DNA, the CDR3 is TGTGCCAGCAGTGGTAAGCGGGGGTATGAGCAGTTCTTC.

The rearrangement links TRBV19 to TRBJ1-4; D gene uncertain. Per the germline V gene, CDR1 is LNHDA and CDR2 is SQIVND (reference sequence). The CDR3 loop spans 16 amino acids. The V and J ends lost 4 bases and 3 bases respectively, with 15 bases between them. The CDR3 loop reads CASSSAGLSSNEKLFF. In DNA, the CDR3 is TGTGCCAGTAGTAGCGCAGGTTTATCGTCTAATGAAAAACTGTTTTTT.

This clone was counted once. This chain connects TRBV6-1 to TRBJ1-2, with no clear D. Germline values: CDR1 MNHNS, CDR2 SASEGT. Trimming cost V 1 base and J 5 bases, with 20 bases left between them. CDR3 length: 17 amino acids. The CDR3 here is CASSEVWRAGVEYGYTF. The CDR3 DNA is TGTGCCAGCAGTGAAGTTTGGAGGGCCGGCGTAGAGTATGGCTACACCTTC.

V gene TRBV15 combines with J gene TRBJ2-7, with a tentative D call TRBD1 (5 bases). The CDR3 consists of 14 residues. Germline CDR1 reads LNHNV; CDR2 reads YYDKDF (reference sequence). Trimming took off 0 bases at V and 2 bases at J, with 8 bases between the two ends. In DNA, the CDR3 is TGTGCCACCAGCAGAGATCTGGGGCCCTACGAGCAGTACTTC. Translation gives CATSRDLGPYEQYF. The full variable domain, completed using reference TRBV15 and TRBJ2-7, is DAMVIQNPRYQVTQFGKPVTLSCSQTLNHNVMYWYQQKSSQAPKLLFHYYDKDFNNEADTPDNFQSRRPNTSFCFLDIRSPGLGDTAMYLCATSRDLGPYEQYFGPGTRLTVT.

The rearrangement links TRBV6-5 to TRBJ2-2, with 9 nucleotides matching TRBD1. Germline V gives CDR1 MNHEY, CDR2 SVGAGI. V was pared by 7 bases and J by 4 bases, with 7 bases of the junction left unmatched. This CDR3 is 15 amino acids long. CDR3 residues: CASIGTGSGTGELFF. The CDR3 coding sequence is TGTGCCAGCATTGGGACAGGGAGCGGCACCGGGGAGCTGTTTTTT.

The gene calls are TRBV5-6 and TRBJ2-7; TRBD2 is a possible D gene (6 bases). The ends were cut back, 0 bases at V and 2 bases at J, with 12 bases in the middle. The CDR3 loop spans 15 amino acids. Looked up from germline, CDR1 is SGHDT and CDR2 is YYEEEE. The CDR3 DNA is TGTGCCAGCAGCTTGGGGACTATTCCGACCTACGAGCAGTACTTC. Residues: CASSLGTIPTYEQYF.

The chain has TRBV7-9 and TRBJ2-5, with D possibly matching TRBD2 (5 bases). Germline CDR1 and CDR2: SEHNR and FQNEAQ (reference sequence). The CDR3 runs to 14 residues. V was trimmed by 1 base and J by 5 bases, leaving 11 bases between them. The DNA for the CDR3 is TGTGCCAGCAGCTTAGTTCCGGGCGGGGAGACCCAGTACTTC. Protein product: CASSLVPGGETQYF.